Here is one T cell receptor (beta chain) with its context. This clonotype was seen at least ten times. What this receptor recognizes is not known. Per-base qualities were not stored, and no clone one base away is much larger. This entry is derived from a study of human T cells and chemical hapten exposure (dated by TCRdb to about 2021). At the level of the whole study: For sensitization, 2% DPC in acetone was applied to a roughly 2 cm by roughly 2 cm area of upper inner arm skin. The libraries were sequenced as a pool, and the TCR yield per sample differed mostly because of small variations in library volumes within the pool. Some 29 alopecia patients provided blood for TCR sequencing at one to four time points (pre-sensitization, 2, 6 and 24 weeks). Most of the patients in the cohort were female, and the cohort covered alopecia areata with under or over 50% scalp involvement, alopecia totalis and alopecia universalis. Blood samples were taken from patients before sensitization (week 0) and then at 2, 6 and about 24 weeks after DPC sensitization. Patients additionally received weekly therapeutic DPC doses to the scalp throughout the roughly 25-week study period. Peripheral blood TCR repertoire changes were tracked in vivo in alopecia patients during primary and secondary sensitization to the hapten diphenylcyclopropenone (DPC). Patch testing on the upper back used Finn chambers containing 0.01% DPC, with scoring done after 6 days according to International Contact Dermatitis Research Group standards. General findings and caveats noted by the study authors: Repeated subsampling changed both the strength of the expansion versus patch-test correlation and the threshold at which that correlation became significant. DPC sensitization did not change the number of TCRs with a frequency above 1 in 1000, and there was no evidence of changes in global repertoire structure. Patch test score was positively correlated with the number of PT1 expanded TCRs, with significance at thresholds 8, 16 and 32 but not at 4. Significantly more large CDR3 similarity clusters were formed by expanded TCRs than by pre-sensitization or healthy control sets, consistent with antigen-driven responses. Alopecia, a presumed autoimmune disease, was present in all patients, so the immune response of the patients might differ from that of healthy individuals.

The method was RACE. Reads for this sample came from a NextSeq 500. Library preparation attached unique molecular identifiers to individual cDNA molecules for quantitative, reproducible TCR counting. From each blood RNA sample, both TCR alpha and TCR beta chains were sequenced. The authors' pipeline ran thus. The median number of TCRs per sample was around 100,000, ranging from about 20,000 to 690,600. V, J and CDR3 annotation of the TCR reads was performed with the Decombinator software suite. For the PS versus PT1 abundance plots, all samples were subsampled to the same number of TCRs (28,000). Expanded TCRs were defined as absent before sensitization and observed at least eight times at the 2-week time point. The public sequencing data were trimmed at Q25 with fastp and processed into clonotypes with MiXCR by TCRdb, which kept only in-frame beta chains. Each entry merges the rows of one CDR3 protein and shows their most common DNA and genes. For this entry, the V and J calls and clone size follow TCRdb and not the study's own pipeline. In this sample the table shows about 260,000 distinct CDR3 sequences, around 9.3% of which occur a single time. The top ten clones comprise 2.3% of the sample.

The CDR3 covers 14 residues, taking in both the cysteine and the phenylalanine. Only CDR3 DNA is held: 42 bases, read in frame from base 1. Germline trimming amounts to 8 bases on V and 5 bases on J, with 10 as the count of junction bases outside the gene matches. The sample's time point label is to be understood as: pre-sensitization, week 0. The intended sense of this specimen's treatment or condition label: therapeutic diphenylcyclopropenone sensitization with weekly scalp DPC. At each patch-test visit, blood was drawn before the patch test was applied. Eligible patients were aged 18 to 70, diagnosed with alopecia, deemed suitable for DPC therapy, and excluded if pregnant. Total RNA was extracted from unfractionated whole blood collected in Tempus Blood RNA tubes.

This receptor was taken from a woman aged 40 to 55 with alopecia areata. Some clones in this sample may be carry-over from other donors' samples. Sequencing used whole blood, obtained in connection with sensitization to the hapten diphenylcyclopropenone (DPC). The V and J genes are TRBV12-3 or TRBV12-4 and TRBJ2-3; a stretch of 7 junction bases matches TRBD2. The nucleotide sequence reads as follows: TGTGCCAGCCAACCCAGGCGGGAGAAAGATACGCAGTATTTT. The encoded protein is CASQPRREKDTQYF.